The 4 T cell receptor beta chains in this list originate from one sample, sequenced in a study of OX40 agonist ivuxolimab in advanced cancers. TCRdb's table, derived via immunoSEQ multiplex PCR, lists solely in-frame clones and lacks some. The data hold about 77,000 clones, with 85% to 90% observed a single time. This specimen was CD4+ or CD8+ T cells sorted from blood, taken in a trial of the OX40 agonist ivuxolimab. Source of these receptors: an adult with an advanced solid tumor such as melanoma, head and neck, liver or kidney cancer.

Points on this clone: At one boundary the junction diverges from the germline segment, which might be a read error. The CDR3, as DNA: TGCAGTGCTAGATGGGGCGCTATTTTC. The encoded protein is CSARWGAIF. The chain uses TRBV20-1 and TRBJ1-2; a weak D match, TRBD1 (5 bases). The CDR3 has 9 amino acids. CDR1 and CDR2 from the germline V gene are DFQATT and SNEGSKA (reference sequence).

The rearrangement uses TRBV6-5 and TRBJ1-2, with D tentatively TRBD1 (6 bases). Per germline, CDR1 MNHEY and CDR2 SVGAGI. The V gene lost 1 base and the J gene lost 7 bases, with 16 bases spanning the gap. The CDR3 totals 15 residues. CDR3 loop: CASSYYEQGTGGYTF. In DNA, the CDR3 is TGTGCCAGCAGTTACTACGAACAGGGTACGGGTGGCTACACCTTC.

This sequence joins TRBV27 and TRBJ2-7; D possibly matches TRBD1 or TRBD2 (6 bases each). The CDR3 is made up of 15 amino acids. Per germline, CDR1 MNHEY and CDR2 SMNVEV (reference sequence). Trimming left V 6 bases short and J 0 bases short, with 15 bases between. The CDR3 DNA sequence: TGTGCCAGCAGGGGGAGGAGGGGGTCCTCCTACGAGCAGTACTTC. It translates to CASRGRRGSSYEQYF.

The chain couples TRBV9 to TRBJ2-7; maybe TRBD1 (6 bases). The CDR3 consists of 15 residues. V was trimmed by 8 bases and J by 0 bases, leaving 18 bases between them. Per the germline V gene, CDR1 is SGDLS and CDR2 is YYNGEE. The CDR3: CASNRWGLPSYEQYF. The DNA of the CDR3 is TGTGCCAGTAATCGGTGGGGGCTACCCTCCTACGAGCAGTACTTC.